This passage covers 26 T cell receptor beta chains from one sample sequenced in a study of T cell responses to AZD1222 COVID-19 vaccine. Profiling relied on immunoSEQ multiplex PCR, and the TCRdb table lists in-frame clones only, not all of them. The repertoire includes roughly 150,000 clones, 85% to 95% of them detected once, and around 5.4% sits in the top ten. Sequences were derived from peripheral blood, sampled on day 0 of AZD1222 vaccination. The receptors derive from an adult in good health.

Here the CDR3 DNA reads TGCGCCAGCAGCTTGTGGGGGAGCGACAATGAGCAGTTCTTC. As protein: CASSLWGSDNEQFF. The J gene is TRBJ2-1, the V gene TRBV5-1; D is perhaps TRBD1 or TRBD2 (5 bases each). Germline CDR1 and CDR2: SGHRS and YFSETQ. V gave up 1 base and J gave up 5 bases, with 10 bases separating them. The CDR3 is made up of 14 amino acids.

This clone has a single count. This chain connects TRBV18 to TRBJ2-7; possibly TRBD1 for D (5 bases). Per germline, CDR1 KGHSH and CDR2 LQKENI. Deletions cut 3 bases from V and 0 bases from J, with 9 bases between. This CDR3 region has 14 residues. CDR3 sequence (DNA): TGTGCCAGCTCACCCGACAGAATCTCCTACGAGCAGTACTTC. Its translation: CASSPDRISYEQYF.

The chain uses TRBV7-9 and TRBJ2-5, with 8 bases lining up with TRBD2. Germline CDR1 SEHNR, CDR2 FQNEAQ (reference sequence). CDR3 size: 16 residues. Unmatched junction bases numbered 4, after V lost 1 base and J lost 0 bases. This CDR3 reads CASSLVPSGHQETQYF. Written as DNA, the CDR3 is TGTGCCAGCAGCTTAGTGCCTAGCGGGCACCAAGAGACCCAGTACTTC.

The V and J genes are TRBV7-2 and TRBJ1-2, with D perhaps TRBD1 (5 bases). V lost 6 bases, J lost 7 bases, and 18 bases lay in between. The CDR3 length is 14 residues. Germline V gene sequence: CDR1 SGHTA, CDR2 FQGNSA. The CDR3 loop is CASSGVGRVVGYTF. The CDR3 nucleotides are TGTGCCAGCAGTGGGGTTGGCAGGGTCGTTGGCTACACCTTC. The entire variable domain, with the rest obtained from reference TRBV7-2 and TRBJ1-2, is as follows: GAGVSQSPSNKVTEKGKDVELRCDPISGHTALYWYRQSLGQGLEFLIYFQGNSAPDKSGLPSDRFSAERTGGSVSTLTIQRTQQEDSAVYLCASSGVGRVVGYTFGSGTRLTVV.

The chain couples TRBV10-3 to TRBJ2-5, with D possibly TRBD1 on 6 matching bases. Trimming cost V 5 bases and J 4 bases, with 14 bases left between them. CDR3 length: 14 residues. Germline V lookup: CDR1 ENHRY, CDR2 SYGVKD. The CDR3 DNA reads as TGTGCCATCAGTACAGGGTCAACCGGAGAGACCCAGTACTTC. Translating it yields CAISTGSTGETQYF.

V gene TRBV6-6 combines with J gene TRBJ2-3, with 8 bases identical to TRBD2. The junction had 4 bases not matched to a gene; V was cut back by 10 bases and J by 1 base. Germline V gene data show CDR1 as MNHNY and CDR2 as SVGAGI (reference sequence). The CDR3 loop spans 13 amino acids. CDR3 DNA sequence: TGTGCCACCTCGGGGGGGGGCACAGATACGCAGTATTTT. Its protein is CATSGGGTDTQYF.

The genes are TRBV5-1 and TRBJ2-5; 10 bases line up with TRBD2. Germline CDR1 reads SGHRS; CDR2 reads YFSETQ. The CDR3 consists of 17 residues. Germline trimming cut 4 bases from V and 4 bases from J; bases unmatched to any gene: 13. CDR3 sequence: CASSRASGGSRGETQYF. The CDR3, as DNA: TGCGCCAGCAGCAGAGCTAGCGGGGGTTCTCGGGGAGAGACCCAGTACTTC.

The chain carries TRBV28 and TRBJ2-5; the match to TRBD1 covers 8 bases. With 2 bases clipped from V and 2 bases from J, the junction kept 10 bases outside the gene matches. CDR1 is MDHEN, CDR2 SYDVKM, per germline. This CDR3 region has 17 residues. The CDR3 sequence: CASSLTRAGGDQETQYF. The CDR3 DNA reads TGTGCCAGCAGTTTAACGCGGGCAGGGGGCGATCAAGAGACCCAGTACTTC.

This clone was recorded only once. This sequence joins TRBV9 and TRBJ2-4; 10 positions match TRBD2. This CDR3 region has 16 residues. Germline V gene lookup returns CDR1 SGDLS and CDR2 YYNGEE. Losses at the gene ends were 4 bases for V and 8 bases for J; bases not matched to a gene: 12. The CDR3 sequence is CASSSGASGSRDIQYF. CDR3 DNA sequence: TGTGCCAGCAGCTCCGGAGCTAGCGGGAGTAGAGACATTCAGTACTTC.

This rearrangement joins TRBV7-9 to TRBJ2-1, with TRBD2 identical over 10 bases. Germline CDR1 reads SEHNR; CDR2 reads FQNEAQ (reference sequence). This CDR3 has 16 residues. The junction had 5 bases not matched to a gene; V was cut back by 2 bases and J by 4 bases. The CDR3 DNA reads TGTGCCAGCAGCTTAAGTGGTAGCGGGGGGTACAATGAGCAGTTCTTC. Residues: CASSLSGSGGYNEQFF.

This chain connects TRBV19 to TRBJ2-2; D unclear. V was clipped by 8 bases and J by 6 bases, with 10 bases between them. In germline, CDR1 is LNHDA, CDR2 SQIVND (reference sequence). The CDR3 is 12 amino acids. The CDR3 nucleotides are TGTGCCAGTCTTTCGAGAGCCGGGGAGCTGTTTTTT. It encodes CASLSRAGELFF. Using reference TRBV19 and TRBJ2-2 for the parts outside the CDR3, the full variable domain is DGGITQSPKYLFRKEGQNVTLSCEQNLNHDAMYWYRQDPGQGLRLIYYSQIVNDFQKGDIAEGYSVSREKKESFPLTVTSAQKNPTAFYLCASLSRAGELFFGEGSRLTVL.

V gene TRBV6-5 combines with J gene TRBJ1-2, with unresolved D. The CDR3 covers 11 residues. Germline loops: CDR1 MNHEY, CDR2 SVGAGI. Trimming cost V 5 bases and J 8 bases, with 9 bases left between them. CDR3 sequence reads: CASSQYGGYTF. CDR3 DNA: TGTGCCAGCAGTCAATATGGCGGCTACACCTTC.

V gene TRBV6-5 combines with J gene TRBJ1-1, with no clear D. This CDR3 region has 14 residues. Germline CDR1 reads MNHEY; CDR2 reads SVGAGI. The germline V and J ends were trimmed by 2 bases and 4 bases, with 11 bases remaining between them. In DNA, the CDR3 is TGTGCCAGCAGTTACGGCGACTTGGCCACTGAAGCTTTCTTT. Protein sequence: CASSYGDLATEAFF.

The chain employs TRBV27 and TRBJ1-6; D gene unclear. V gave up 5 bases and J gave up 9 bases, with 14 bases separating them. CDR1 and CDR2 from the germline V gene are MNHEY and SMNVEV (reference sequence). The CDR3 runs 14 residues. CDR3 loop: CASSQMIQFSPLHF. DNA of the CDR3: TGTGCCAGCAGTCAAATGATACAGTTTTCACCCCTCCACTTT.

The chain combines TRBV18 with TRBJ2-2, with 9 bases lining up with TRBD1. This CDR3 has 15 amino acids. Trimming at V came to 4 bases and at J to 5 bases, leaving 5 bases not matched to a gene. The germline gives CDR1 KGHSH, CDR2 LQKENI. The CDR3 coding sequence is TGTGCCAGCTCACTCATCGGGACAGGGACCGGGGAGCTGTTTTTT. Translation gives CASSLIGTGTGELFF.

The chain combines TRBV30 with TRBJ2-7; maybe TRBD2 (7 bases). Trimming stripped 3 bases from V and 2 bases from J, with 14 bases between. The V gene's germline CDR1 is GTSNPN and CDR2 SVGIG (reference sequence). The CDR3 has 14 residues. The CDR3 loop is CAWRGGGTPYEQYF. The CDR3 region has the DNA TGTGCCTGGAGGGGAGGGGGGACGCCCTACGAGCAGTACTTC.

The genes are TRBV7-9 and TRBJ2-7; no clear D gene. The germline V gene encodes CDR1 SEHNR and CDR2 FQNEAQ (reference sequence). The CDR3 length is 16 residues. V lost 5 bases and J lost 1, with 18 bases in between. The CDR3 region is CASSPPLRWPSYEQYF. The DNA of the CDR3 is TGTGCCAGCAGCCCCCCTCTCCGCTGGCCTTCCTACGAGCAGTACTTC.

This chain joins TRBV24-1 and TRBJ2-3; D might be TRBD2 (5 bases). Trimming removed 7 bases from V and 0 bases from J, with 7 bases in between. The CDR3 is made up of 13 amino acids. Germline V gives CDR1 KGHDR, CDR2 SFDVKD. The CDR3 region has the DNA TGTGCCACCAGCCGGGATAGCACAGATACGCAGTATTTT. As protein: CATSRDSTDTQYF.

This chain links TRBV29-1 with TRBJ1-1; TRBD1 matches at 7 bases. In germline, CDR1 is SQVTM, CDR2 ANQGSEA. The CDR3 runs to 15 residues. Trimming took 4 bases from V and 4 from J; bases not matched to a gene: 12. CDR3 in amino acids: CSVGPRGQRLTEAFF. The CDR3 DNA follows: TGCAGCGTTGGGCCCCGGGGACAGCGGCTCACTGAAGCTTTCTTT. Full variable domain (outside the CDR3, taken from reference TRBV29-1 and TRBJ1-1): SAVISQKPSRDICQRGTSLTIQCQVDSQVTMMFWYRQQPGQSLTLIATANQGSEATYESGFVIDKFPISRPNLTFSTLTVSNMSPEDSSIYLCSVGPRGQRLTEAFFGQGTRLTVV.

V gene TRBV25-1 combines with J gene TRBJ1-4; D ambiguous. The CDR3 is 15 amino acids. The germline V and J ends were trimmed by 5 bases and 8 bases, with 18 bases remaining between them. Germline loops: CDR1 MGHDK, CDR2 SYGVNS. The CDR3: CASSFRVVSGEKLFF. The DNA of the CDR3 is TGTGCCAGCAGTTTCCGAGTCGTGTCGGGGGAAAAACTGTTTTTT.

The chain employs TRBV30 and TRBJ1-2; D uncertain. V lost 1 base and J lost 2, with 2 bases in between. Germline values: CDR1 GTSNPN, CDR2 SVGIG (reference sequence). CDR3 length equals 11 residues. The CDR3 here is CAWSENYGYTF. As DNA, the CDR3 is TGTGCCTGGAGTGAGAACTATGGCTACACCTTC.

The chain employs TRBV11-1 and TRBJ2-7, with no clear D. Germline CDR1 and CDR2: SGHAT and FQDESV (reference sequence). CDR3 length: 13 amino acids. V lost 4 bases to trimming and J lost 3 bases, with 10 bases between them. The CDR3 DNA reads TGTGCCAGCAGCTCCAGACACCTCTACGAGCAGTACTTC. Translation gives CASSSRHLYEQYF.

V gene TRBV27 combines with J gene TRBJ1-6, with D perhaps TRBD1 (5 bases). V was pared by 5 bases and J by 6 bases, with 14 bases between. CDR1 MNHEY and CDR2 SMNVEV come from the germline V gene (reference sequence). This CDR3 has 15 residues. The CDR3 spells CASSPTGTFNSPLHF. The CDR3 nucleotides are TGTGCCAGCAGTCCAACCGGGACCTTTAATTCACCCCTCCACTTT.

The V gene is TRBV27, the J gene TRBJ2-1, with 7 bases fitting TRBD1. Germline V CDR1 and CDR2: MNHEY, SMNVEV (reference sequence). This CDR3 is built from 18 residues. V was pared by 5 bases and J by 0 bases, with 13 bases of the junction left unmatched. For the CDR3, the DNA is TGTGCCAGCAGTGGAGCCTTCCCGACAGGGAACTCCTACAATGAGCAGTTCTTC. Translating it yields CASSGAFPTGNSYNEQFF.

This chain uses TRBV15 with TRBJ2-5; D possibly uses TRBD1 or TRBD2 (6 bases each). Germline assignment: CDR1 LNHNV and CDR2 YYDKDF (reference sequence). V was cut by 2 bases and J by 5 bases, with 12 bases left in between. The CDR3 sequence is 14 residues long. The CDR3 reads CATSRSRGVETQYF. The CDR3 DNA sequence: TGTGCCACCAGCAGATCAAGGGGGGTGGAGACCCAGTACTTC. Based on the CDR3 plus reference TRBV15 and TRBJ2-5, the full variable domain is DAMVIQNPRYQVTQFGKPVTLSCSQTLNHNVMYWYQQKSSQAPKLLFHYYDKDFNNEADTPDNFQSRRPNTSFCFLDIRSPGLGDTAMYLCATSRSRGVETQYFGPGTRLLVL.

This chain joins TRBV5-5 and TRBJ1-6; no reliable D call. Per germline, CDR1 SGHKS and CDR2 YYEKEE (reference sequence). This CDR3 comprises 15 residues. Trimming removed 4 bases from V and 7 bases from J, with 15 bases in between. CDR3 sequence (DNA): TGTGCCAGCAGCCCTTTAGGGAGGGTCAATTCACCCCTCCACTTT. It yields the protein CASSPLGRVNSPLHF.